These 27 T cell receptor beta chains came from one sample sequenced in a study of PD-L1 blockade in urothelial cancer. Assay: immunoSEQ multiplex PCR; the TCRdb copy retains only in-frame clones and omits some. The sample carries about 70,000 clones, under 90% recorded once. The sequenced sample was PBMCs, obtained around atezolizumab (anti-PD-L1) treatment. Receptor source: a man aged 70-80 years with urothelial cancer.

The chain recombines TRBV5-1 with TRBJ1-1, with a possible D match to TRBD1 (5 bases). V lost 3 bases, J lost 1 base, and 10 bases lay in between. Germline-derived CDR1 and CDR2 are SGHRS and YFSETQ. The CDR3 runs 14 residues. The DNA for the CDR3 is TGCGCCAGCAGCTATGGGACTGGGAACACTGAAGCTTTCTTT. Translating gives CASSYGTGNTEAFF.

The CDR3 nucleotides read TGTGCCAGCAGCTGGGTACAGGGCTACGAGCAGTACTTC. Translation: CASSWVQGYEQYF. The V and J genes are TRBV7-8 and TRBJ2-7; a weak D match, TRBD1 (6 bases). V dropped 4 bases and J dropped 3 bases, with 10 bases sitting between them. The CDR3 length is 13 residues. Germline CDR1 and CDR2: SGHVS and FQNEAQ.

The V gene is TRBV9, the J gene TRBJ1-2; 9 bases are a match to TRBD1. The CDR3 extends over 15 amino acids. The V gene end was trimmed by 3 bases and the J gene end by 0 bases; junction bases not matched to a gene: 3. Germline loops: CDR1 SGDLS, CDR2 YYNGEE. CDR3 sequence reads: CASSGGTGPNYGYTF. The CDR3 DNA reads TGTGCCAGCAGCGGGGGGACAGGGCCTAACTATGGCTACACCTTC.

The V call is TRBV12-5, the J call TRBJ2-3; 12 nucleotides agree with TRBD2. CDR3 length: 16 amino acids. With V trimmed by 6 bases and J by 3 bases, 7 bases remained unmatched. Germline CDR1 is LGHNT and CDR2 is FRNRAP. Here the CDR3 DNA reads TGTGCTAGTGGGTCCGGACTAGCGGGAAAGACAGATACGCAGTATTTT. This encodes CASGSGLAGKTDTQYF. The full variable domain, completed using reference TRBV12-5 and TRBJ2-3, is DARVTQTPRHKVTEMGQEVTMRCQPILGHNTVFWYRQTMMQGLELLAYFRNRAPLDDSGMPKDRFSAEMPDATLATLKIQPSEPRDSAVYFCASGSGLAGKTDTQYFGPGTRLTVL.

The J gene is TRBJ2-3, the V gene TRBV21-1; TRBD2, the table's D call, lacks a check against the DNA. TRBV21-1 is annotated as a pseudogene. The CDR3 spans 17 residues. CDR3: CASSNPTSGASTDTQYF. CDR3 DNA sequence: TGTGCCAGCAGCAACCCTACTAGCGGAGCTAGCACAGATACGCAGTATTTT.

The chain has TRBV5-4 and TRBJ2-1; weak D call: TRBD2 (6 bases). The germline V gene encodes CDR1 SGHNT and CDR2 YYREEE (reference sequence). The CDR3 covers 15 residues. Trimming took 0 bases from V and 5 from J, leaving 12 bases between them. The CDR3 loop is CASSLAPGLDNEQFF. For the CDR3, the DNA is TGTGCCAGCAGCTTGGCTCCGGGACTTGACAATGAGCAGTTCTTC. Full variable domain (outside the CDR3, taken from reference TRBV5-4 and TRBJ2-1): ETGVTQSPTHLIKTRGQQVTLRCSSQSGHNTVSWYQQALGQGPQFIFQYYREEENGRGNFPPRFSGLQFPNYSSELNVNALELDDSALYLCASSLAPGLDNEQFFGPGTRLTVL.

This clone showed up just a few times. The chain has TRBV15 and TRBJ1-5; 12 bases line up with TRBD1. The J segment lost 6 bases and the V segment lost 4 bases, leaving 7 bases of the junction unmatched. There are 16 residues in the CDR3. Germline CDR1 LNHNV, CDR2 YYDKDF (reference sequence). The CDR3: CATSTEGDRGRQPQHF. CDR3 sequence (DNA): TGTGCCACCAGCACCGAGGGGGACAGGGGGCGTCAGCCCCAGCATTTT.

The chain carries TRBV7-8 and TRBJ2-3; 14 positions agree with TRBD2. The CDR3 is made up of 20 amino acids. J gave up 4 bases and V 5 bases, and 17 bases lay outside the gene matches. CDR1 and CDR2 from the germline V gene are SGHVS and FQNEAQ. This chain's CDR3 is CASSRTGTSGSRLIADTQYF. The CDR3 DNA reads as TGTGCCAGCAGCCGGACCGGGACTAGCGGGAGCCGACTAATCGCAGATACGCAGTATTTT. The complete variable domain, with remaining parts taken from reference TRBV7-8 and TRBJ2-3, reads GAGVSQSPRYKVAKRGQDVALRCDPISGHVSLFWYQQALGQGPEFLTYFQNEAQLDKSGLPSDRFFAERPEGSVSTLKIQRTQQEDSAVYLCASSRTGTSGSRLIADTQYFGPGTRLTVL.

J is TRBJ1-5 and V is TRBV28, with D uncertain. CDR1 and CDR2 (germline): MDHEN, SYDVKM. The CDR3 is 12 residues long. Trimming pared 1 base from V and 12 bases from J, leaving 10 bases between. DNA for the CDR3: TGTGCCAGCAGTTTATTGGAGCGGGGCCAGCATTTT. It translates to CASSLLERGQHF.

This CDR3 is CASSPGGEPSYNEQFF. CDR3 DNA sequence: TGTGCCAGCAGCCCAGGTGGGGAGCCTTCCTACAATGAGCAGTTCTTC. The chain joins TRBV5-5 to TRBJ2-1, with D perhaps TRBD2 (5 bases). V lost 4 bases to trimming and J lost 1 base, with 15 bases between them. CDR3 length: 16 residues. Germline CDR1 reads SGHKS; CDR2 reads YYEKEE (reference sequence).

J is TRBJ2-7 and V is TRBV5-4; TRBD2 matches at 8 bases. After removal of 4 bases from V and 3 bases from J, the junction contained 6 bases not matched to a gene. CDR1 and CDR2 (germline): SGHNT, YYREEE (reference sequence). The CDR3 has 14 residues. CDR3 coding DNA: TGTGCCAGCAGCGAAGGACTAGCAAGCTACGAGCAGTACTTC. Translating it yields CASSEGLASYEQYF.

This sequence joins TRBV28 and TRBJ2-1; 7 nucleotides agree with TRBD2. Looked up from germline, CDR1 is MDHEN and CDR2 is SYDVKM. The CDR3 covers 16 residues. The V segment lost 1 base and the J segment 1 base; nucleotides outside the gene matches: 4. This CDR3 is CASSLFQGGSYNEQFF. The CDR3 nucleotides read TGTGCCAGCAGTTTATTCCAGGGAGGGTCCTACAATGAGCAGTTCTTC.

With regard to this clone: The conserved closing phenylalanine or tryptophan is absent in this CDR3, likely reflecting a read error. The V call is TRBV4-1, the J call TRBJ1-2, with 9 bases that match TRBD1. This CDR3 spans 16 amino acids. CDR1 MGHRA and CDR2 YSYEKL come from the germline V gene. Losses at the gene ends were 0 bases for V and 7 bases for J; bases not matched to a gene: 9. The CDR3 protein is CASSQDRGMDRGGYTL. The CDR3 bases are TGCGCCAGCAGCCAAGACCGGGGGATGGACAGGGGTGGCTACACCCTC.

The chain employs TRBV23-1 and TRBJ2-7; 7 bases agree with TRBD2. TRBV23-1 is labeled an ORF, and its function is uncertain. The CDR3 totals 16 residues. The junction had 9 bases not matched to a gene; V was cut back by 2 bases and J by 2 bases. The CDR3: CASSQRGLSLTYEQYF. The DNA for the CDR3 is TGCGCCAGCAGTCAACGGGGACTATCGTTAACCTACGAGCAGTACTTC.

This chain connects TRBV5-1 to TRBJ2-2, with 8 bases lining up with TRBD2. CDR1 is SGHRS, CDR2 YFSETQ, per germline. The CDR3 runs to 13 residues. The ends lost 4 bases at V and 5 bases at J; junction bases unmatched: 1. The CDR3, as DNA: TGCGCCAGCAGCCGGGGGGGGACCGGGGAGCTGTTTTTT. Protein: CASSRGGTGELFF.

The CDR3 coding sequence is TGTGCCAGTAGTATTTGGCGGGGCGGGGGGGACAATGAGCAGTTCTTC. It specifies CASSIWRGGGDNEQFF. The chain joins TRBV19 to TRBJ2-1, with 9 nucleotides matching TRBD2. CDR1 LNHDA and CDR2 SQIVND come from the germline V gene (reference sequence). V lost 3 bases to trimming and J lost 5 bases; unmatched junction nucleotides: 8. This CDR3 region has 16 residues. Full variable domain (remainder filled in from reference TRBV19 and TRBJ2-1): DGGITQSPKYLFRKEGQNVTLSCEQNLNHDAMYWYRQDPGQGLRLIYYSQIVNDFQKGDIAEGYSVSREKKESFPLTVTSAQKNPTAFYLCASSIWRGGGDNEQFFGPGTRLTVL.

J is TRBJ2-2 and V is TRBV19, with 9 positions matching TRBD2. With 11 bases clipped from V and 5 bases from J, the junction kept 12 bases outside the gene matches. This CDR3 is 15 amino acids long. Germline lookup yields CDR1 LNHDA and CDR2 SQIVND (reference sequence). CDR3 DNA: TGTGCCTCGAGCGGTAGCGGGAGCTCTACCGGGGAGCTGTTTTTT. It encodes CASSGSGSSTGELFF.

The chain has TRBV5-4 and TRBJ2-5, with 14 bases identical to TRBD2. Germline V gene sequence: CDR1 SGHNT, CDR2 YYREEE (reference sequence). CDR3 size: 17 residues. Trimming cost V 4 bases and J 3 bases; bases outside gene matches: 8. CDR3 DNA sequence: TGTGCCAGCAGCCCCGGGACTAGCGGGGGCGTAGAAGAGACCCAGTACTTC. Protein product: CASSPGTSGGVEETQYF.

The gene calls are TRBV5-1 and TRBJ2-5, with 9 bases matching TRBD1. The CDR3 has 15 amino acids. The germline V gene encodes CDR1 SGHRS and CDR2 YFSETQ. V was pared by 4 bases and J by 0 bases, with 4 bases of the junction left unmatched. As DNA, the CDR3 is TGCGCCAGCAGCGGCGGACAGGGGTACCAAGAGACCCAGTACTTC. Encoded protein: CASSGGQGYQETQYF.

In this sample, this clone turned up a few times. The rearrangement uses TRBV6-4 and TRBJ2-3; D gene unclear. CDR1 is MRHNA and CDR2 is SNTAGT in the germline V gene. CDR3 length equals 13 residues. V was pared by 6 bases and J by 3 bases, with 10 bases between. DNA for the CDR3: TGTGCCAGCAGCCCAGGTTTGACAGATACGCAGTATTTT. Amino acid sequence: CASSPGLTDTQYF.

This chain joins TRBV19 and TRBJ2-1; TRBD2 aligns across 9 bases. This CDR3 is 16 amino acids long. With V trimmed by 7 bases and J by 6 bases, 13 bases remained unmatched. Germline loops: CDR1 LNHDA, CDR2 SQIVND (reference sequence). For the CDR3, the DNA is TGTGCCAGTACCCAGGGGGGAGCGGGAGGACTCAATGAGCAGTTCTTC. Translation gives CASTQGGAGGLNEQFF.

The chain combines TRBV19 with TRBJ1-5; D gene unclear. The CDR3 has 12 residues. The germline CDR1 and CDR2 sequences are LNHDA and SQIVND (reference sequence). With 5 bases removed from V and 0 bases from J, the gap between germline ends came to 2 bases. CDR3 bases: TGTGCCAGTAGTCGTAGCAATCAGCCCCAGCATTTT. This codes for CASSRSNQPQHF.

The V and J genes are TRBV15 and TRBJ1-6, with 9 bases identical to TRBD1. The germline V gene has CDR1 LNHNV and CDR2 YYDKDF (reference sequence). This CDR3 has 16 amino acids. After removal of 2 bases from V and 7 bases from J, the junction contained 6 bases not matched to a gene. CDR3 residues: CATSRRSGTGNSPLHF. DNA of the CDR3: TGTGCCACCAGCAGACGTTCCGGGACAGGGAATTCACCCCTCCACTTT.

The genes are TRBV5-1 and TRBJ2-3; 7 nucleotides agree with TRBD2. CDR3 length: 17 amino acids. Trimming at V came to 0 bases and at J to 1 base, leaving 8 bases not matched to a gene. The germline V gene has CDR1 SGHRS and CDR2 YFSETQ. The CDR3 spells CASSLAGGLYGTDTQYF. The CDR3 region has the DNA TGCGCCAGCAGCTTGGCCGGGGGGTTATATGGCACAGATACGCAGTATTTT.

The chain combines TRBV7-9 with TRBJ2-3; D might be TRBD2 (7 bases). With 3 bases removed from V and 0 bases from J, the gap between germline ends came to 13 bases. The CDR3 contains 16 residues. Germline CDR1 SEHNR, CDR2 FQNEAQ (reference sequence). CDR3 DNA sequence: TGTGCCAGCAGCTTTTCGGGGGGCCTCAGCACAGATACGCAGTATTTT. As protein: CASSFSGGLSTDTQYF.

The rearrangement uses TRBV5-1 and TRBJ2-7; 7 bases align to TRBD2. The junction had 11 bases not matched to a gene; V was cut back by 0 bases and J by 5 bases. Germline-derived CDR1 and CDR2 are SGHRS and YFSETQ. CDR3 size: 16 residues. DNA for the CDR3: TGCGCCAGCAGCTTGGGAAGGGAGGGCAGGGTGGACGAGCAGTACTTC. It yields the protein CASSLGREGRVDEQYF.

The rearrangement joins TRBV19 to TRBJ1-1; D not certain. The CDR3 runs 14 residues. Trimming took 7 bases from V and 3 from J, leaving 15 bases between them. Germline assignment: CDR1 LNHDA and CDR2 SQIVND (reference sequence). The CDR3 here is CASTTTARDTEAFF. CDR3 sequence (DNA): TGTGCCAGTACCACGACGGCGCGGGACACTGAAGCTTTCTTT.